The 19 T cell receptor beta chains reported below all come from one sample, sequenced in a study of preoperative IRX-2 immunotherapy in early breast cancer. The repertoire was sequenced with immunoSEQ multiplex PCR; TCRdb's copy has only in-frame clones and lacks some. The data contain roughly 57,000 clones, roughly 94% of them singletons. The sample's treatment: preoperative locoregional IRX-2 cytokine immunotherapy. This sample was obtained from a patient treated with IRX-2 immunotherapy. Source of these receptors: a human donor with breast cancer.

CDR3 sequence: CASSSAASTKNTGELFF. The DNA of the CDR3 is TGTGCCAGCAGCTCGGCGGCCTCGACTAAAAACACCGGGGAGCTGTTTTTT. The rearrangement links TRBV5-8 to TRBJ2-2; D is perhaps TRBD2 (5 bases). CDR3 size: 17 residues. CDR1 is SGHTS and CDR2 is YDEGEE in the germline V gene. V was trimmed by 3 bases and J by 2 bases, leaving 17 bases between them. Together with reference TRBV5-8 and TRBJ2-2, the CDR3 gives the full variable domain: EAGVTQSPTHLIKTRGQQATLRCSPISGHTSVYWYQQALGLGLQFLLWYDEGEERNRGNFPPRFSGRQFPNYSSELNVNALELEDSALYLCASSSAASTKNTGELFFGEGSRLTVL.

J is TRBJ1-1 and V is TRBV7-9, with D unclear. V lost 5 bases, J lost 8 bases, and 15 bases lay in between. The CDR3 has 13 residues. From germline, CDR1 is SEHNR and CDR2 FQNEAQ (reference sequence). The CDR3 loop reads CASSGWKAIEAFF. CDR3 bases: TGTGCCAGCAGCGGGTGGAAAGCTATAGAAGCTTTCTTT.

J is TRBJ2-1 and V is TRBV5-1, with 9 nucleotides matching TRBD2. Germline trimming cut 3 bases from V and 15 bases from J; bases unmatched to any gene: 13. The CDR3 totals 14 residues. Germline V CDR1 and CDR2: SGHRS, YFSETQ. Here the CDR3 DNA reads TGCGCCAGCAGCTCGACCCTAGCGGGACTTATTCCGTTCTTC. This codes for CASSSTLAGLIPFF.

This clone was seen a single time. V usage is TRBV9 and J usage is TRBJ2-1; TRBD1 is a possible D gene (5 bases). V was clipped by 0 bases and J by 1 base, with 8 bases between them. Looked up from germline, CDR1 is SGDLS and CDR2 is YYNGEE. The CDR3 consists of 15 residues. CDR3 protein: CASSVEGVSYNEQFF. The DNA of the CDR3 is TGTGCCAGCAGCGTAGAAGGGGTTTCCTACAATGAGCAGTTCTTC. The full variable domain, its missing parts supplied by reference TRBV9 and TRBJ2-1, is DSGVTQTPKHLITATGQRVTLRCSPRSGDLSVYWYQQSLDQGLQFLIQYYNGEERAKGNILERFSAQQFPDLHSELNLSSLELGDSALYFCASSVEGVSYNEQFFGPGTRLTVL.

This clone was recorded only once. The V gene is TRBV4-3, the J gene TRBJ2-7; 9 nucleotides agree with TRBD2. The CDR3 sequence is 17 residues long. CDR1 LGHNA and CDR2 YSLEER come from the germline V gene. With 1 base clipped from V and 0 bases from J, the junction kept 7 bases outside the gene matches. DNA of the CDR3: TGCGCCAGCAGCCAAGGGGGAAGCGGGAGGATCTCCTACGAGCAGTACTTC. Protein: CASSQGGSGRISYEQYF.

This clone is medium-sized within its sample. This specimen includes other DNA sequences encoding the same CDR3. The chain recombines TRBV19 with TRBJ1-5, with 9 positions matching TRBD1. V lost 3 bases to trimming and J lost 5 bases; unmatched junction nucleotides: 2. The CDR3 has 14 amino acids. Per germline, CDR1 LNHDA and CDR2 SQIVND (reference sequence). DNA of the CDR3: TGTGCCAGTAGTATCTGGACAGGGGATCAGCCCCAGCATTTT. It codes for CASSIWTGDQPQHF. Full variable domain (missing parts from reference TRBV19 and TRBJ1-5): DGGITQSPKYLFRKEGQNVTLSCEQNLNHDAMYWYRQDPGQGLRLIYYSQIVNDFQKGDIAEGYSVSREKKESFPLTVTSAQKNPTAFYLCASSIWTGDQPQHFGDGTRLSIL.

V usage is TRBV4-2 and J usage is TRBJ2-5; 8 nucleotides line up with TRBD2. The better agreement between TRBJ2-7 and the DNA end casts doubt on the J call. Germline CDR1 is LGHNA and CDR2 is YNFKEQ. The CDR3 is made up of 18 amino acids. The CDR3 bases are TGTGCCAGCAGCCAACGAGGCTCTGAGCGGGGGACCTTGTACGAGCAGTACTTC. Translated, it gives CASSQRGSERGTLYEQYF.

The V call is TRBV19, the J call TRBJ1-2; no clear D. CDR3 length: 13 residues. Germline CDR1 LNHDA, CDR2 SQIVND (reference sequence). The ends were cut back, 6 bases at V and 5 bases at J, with 13 bases in the middle. Written as DNA, the CDR3 is TGTGCCAGTAGGGGGTTAGAGATTTATGGCTACACCTTC. Protein: CASRGLEIYGYTF.

This chain connects TRBV28 to TRBJ2-1; D unclear. Deletions cut 5 bases from V and 15 bases from J, with 17 bases between. The CDR3 spans 12 residues. CDR1 and CDR2 (germline): MDHEN, SYDVKM. The CDR3 region has the DNA TGTGCCAGCAGTCCCCCACCCCCCAGCCGGTTCTTC. Amino acids: CASSPPPPSRFF.

V and J are TRBV27 and TRBJ2-7; D is ambiguous. V shed 5 bases and J shed 1 base, with 15 bases lying between them. CDR1 is MNHEY, CDR2 SMNVEV, per germline (reference sequence). The CDR3 length is 15 residues. The CDR3 sequence is CASSPEVAVSYEQYF. CDR3 DNA: TGTGCCAGCAGTCCCGAGGTGGCAGTTTCCTACGAGCAGTACTTC.

The chain couples TRBV7-2 to TRBJ2-2; D gene uncertain. The CDR3 has 13 amino acids. V was pared by 5 bases and J by 3 bases, with 7 bases between. Germline V CDR1 and CDR2: SGHTA, FQGNSA. The CDR3 sequence is CASSRGHTGELFF. CDR3 DNA sequence: TGTGCCAGCAGCCGCGGCCACACCGGGGAGCTGTTTTTT. The whole variable domain, remainder taken from reference TRBV7-2 and TRBJ2-2, is GAGVSQSPSNKVTEKGKDVELRCDPISGHTALYWYRQSLGQGLEFLIYFQGNSAPDKSGLPSDRFSAERTGGSVSTLTIQRTQQEDSAVYLCASSRGHTGELFFGEGSRLTVL.

The chain uses TRBV27 and TRBJ2-7; D could derive from TRBD1 or TRBD2 (5 bases each). The CDR3 totals 12 residues. Germline CDR1 reads MNHEY; CDR2 reads SMNVEV (reference sequence). Trimming removed 5 bases at V and 12 bases at J, with 17 bases between. In DNA, the CDR3 is TGTGCCAGCAGTCCCCCCCCGGGGCCAATGTACTTC. Translated: CASSPPPGPMYF.

This clone came up a few times. V gene TRBV7-9 combines with J gene TRBJ2-5; D tentatively reads TRBD1 or TRBD2 (5 bases each). V lost 2 bases and J lost 4, with 20 bases in between. Germline V gene data show CDR1 as SEHNR and CDR2 as FQNEAQ (reference sequence). CDR3 length equals 17 residues. The CDR3 protein is CASSLRMRGKIGETQYF. The DNA for the CDR3 is TGTGCCAGCAGCTTAAGGATGAGGGGCAAGATTGGAGAGACCCAGTACTTC.

About this clone: Mismatch with germline at one junction end may stem from a read error. The rearrangement joins TRBV7-2 to TRBJ2-2; 7 positions agree with TRBD2. This CDR3 region has 16 residues. The germline V gene has CDR1 SGHTA and CDR2 FQGNSA. Written as DNA, the CDR3 is TGTGCCAGCAGCTTCACGAGCGGGGCGAACACCGGGGGGCTGTTTTTT. This codes for CASSFTSGANTGGLFF.

The chain is built from TRBV11-3 and TRBJ1-1; D remains unclear. The ends were cut back, 5 bases at V and 1 base at J, with 8 bases in the middle. CDR3 size: 13 residues. Germline V gives CDR1 SGHNT, CDR2 YENEEA. This CDR3 is CASSLQPNTEAFF. CDR3 in DNA: TGTGCCAGCAGCCTTCAACCGAACACTGAAGCTTTCTTT.

The chain uses TRBV4-3 and TRBJ2-7; 9 positions match TRBD1. Germline CDR1 is LGHNA and CDR2 is YSLEER. The CDR3 loop spans 18 amino acids. V lost 0 bases to trimming and J lost 4 bases; unmatched junction nucleotides: 13. The CDR3: CASSQDPKYRGRVYEQYF. The CDR3 DNA reads as TGCGCCAGCAGCCAAGATCCGAAGTACAGGGGGCGAGTATACGAGCAGTACTTC.

V usage is TRBV5-1 and J usage is TRBJ2-3, with D perhaps being TRBD1 or TRBD2 (5 bases each). Germline CDR1 SGHRS, CDR2 YFSETQ. This CDR3 is built from 13 residues. The V end was cut by 4 bases, the J end by 8 bases, with 14 bases between. In DNA form, the CDR3 reads TGCGCCAGCAGCGACGGGACGCACGGTACGCAGTATTTT. Its protein product is CASSDGTHGTQYF.

The chain combines TRBV15 with TRBJ2-5; the D gene is possibly TRBD1 (6 bases). The CDR3 consists of 15 residues. Germline V lookup: CDR1 LNHNV, CDR2 YYDKDF (reference sequence). Trimming cost V 4 bases and J 0 bases, with 12 bases left between them. As DNA, the CDR3 is TGTGCCACCAGCACGAGGGGGAGTAACCAAGAGACCCAGTACTTC. Residues: CATSTRGSNQETQYF.

The rearrangement links TRBV4-3 to TRBJ1-1; 8 bases align to TRBD1. The CDR3 sequence is 16 residues long. Germline CDR1 LGHNA, CDR2 YSLEER. V lost 0 bases to trimming and J lost 6 bases; unmatched junction nucleotides: 9. In DNA form, the CDR3 reads TGCGCCAGCAGCCAAGATAGGAGCAGGGGGCTCCCTGAAGCTTTCTTT. Translating it yields CASSQDRSRGLPEAFF.